One sample yielded the 6 T cell receptor beta chains listed below, sequenced in a study of T cells expressing NK-cell markers. For each CDR3 protein, TCRdb gives one entry from its re-call of the 5' RACE reads, without DNA. Recorded for this sample: around 280,000 distinct CDR3 sequences. Sequencing input: blood T cells: a sorted CD56 or NKG2C T cell subset, CD4+ or CD8+ T cells, or bulk PBMC T cells (not recorded which). The source of these receptors is a man aged 18 to 30 in good health.

The chain joins TRBV20-1 to TRBJ1-4. CDR1 and CDR2 from the germline V gene are DFQATT and SNEGSKA (reference sequence). The CDR3 spans 13 residues. CDR3 sequence: CSARDLQAEKLFF.

The chain combines TRBV19 with TRBJ1-5; absent DNA, TCRdb's TRBD1 call cannot be checked. The CDR3 has 14 residues. In germline, CDR1 is LNHDA, CDR2 SQIVND (reference sequence). The CDR3 reads CASISQGSNQPQHF.

The chain employs TRBV29-1 and TRBJ2-1; the TRBD1 assignment by TCRdb is unverifiable without DNA. CDR1 is SQVTM, CDR2 ANQGSEA, per germline. The CDR3 is made up of 14 amino acids. The CDR3 protein is CSARGTGGYSEQFF.

The genes are TRBV12-3 or TRBV12-4 and TRBJ2-6; TCRdb's D call, TRBD1, is unchecked because there is no DNA. This CDR3 has 17 residues. The CDR3 spells CASSSSQGVLGANVLTF.

This chain links TRBV20-1 with TRBJ2-1; TCRdb reports TRBD1, a call that lacks DNA to check it against. Germline assignment: CDR1 DFQATT and CDR2 SNEGSKA (reference sequence). The CDR3 totals 14 residues. The CDR3: CSATDRGFVDEQFF.

The rearrangement joins TRBV6-1 to TRBJ2-1. Germline assignment: CDR1 MNHNS and CDR2 SASEGT. The CDR3 loop spans 14 amino acids. The CDR3 protein is CASRDSGRTNEQFF.